Listed here is a single TCR beta chain. The antigen is unknown. TCRdb reprocessed the 5' RACE reads and reports one entry per CDR3 protein, with no DNA. Here the sample table reports about 260,000 distinct CDR3 sequences. These data belong to a study of T cells expressing NK-cell markers. Points from the study as a whole: More than five donors had dominant NKG2C+ clonotypes that comprised about 1.0-7.5% of their CD8+ T cells.

Per germline, CDR1 LGHDT and CDR2 YNNKEL (reference sequence). The CDR3 extends over 13 amino acids. Sequenced material: blood T cells: a sorted CD56 or NKG2C T cell subset, CD4+ or CD8+ T cells, or bulk PBMC T cells (not recorded which). This TCR was sampled from a man aged 18 to 30 in good health. This rearrangement joins TRBV3-1 to TRBJ2-1. CDR3 region: CASMVGGSSEQFF.